Here is one TCR beta chain with its context. Losses at the gene ends were 4 bases for V and 1 base for J; bases not matched to a gene: 8. This CDR3 contains 15 residues. Germline CDR1 reads SGHNT; CDR2 reads YYREEE (reference sequence). The source of the sample is a study of shared clonotypes between healthy human individuals. Measured with immunoSEQ multiplex PCR; TCRdb has only the in-frame clones, and not every one. The table has about 2,500,000 clones, roughly nine tenths seen once. The source of this sequence is a man between 18 and 35 years old in good health. The source material was naive CD4+ T cells sorted from blood. Subset given: CD45RA+ positively selected. The chain carries TRBV5-4 and TRBJ2-7; 7 bases map to TRBD1. CDR3 DNA: TGTGCCAGCAGCCGAGGGGGCCGGGGTTCCTACGAGCAGTACTTC. Encoded protein: CASSRGGRGSYEQYF. The entire variable domain, with the rest obtained from reference TRBV5-4 and TRBJ2-7, is as follows: ETGVTQSPTHLIKTRGQQVTLRCSSQSGHNTVSWYQQALGQGPQFIFQYYREEENGRGNFPPRFSGLQFPNYSSELNVNALELDDSALYLCASSRGGRGSYEQYFGPGTRLTVT.